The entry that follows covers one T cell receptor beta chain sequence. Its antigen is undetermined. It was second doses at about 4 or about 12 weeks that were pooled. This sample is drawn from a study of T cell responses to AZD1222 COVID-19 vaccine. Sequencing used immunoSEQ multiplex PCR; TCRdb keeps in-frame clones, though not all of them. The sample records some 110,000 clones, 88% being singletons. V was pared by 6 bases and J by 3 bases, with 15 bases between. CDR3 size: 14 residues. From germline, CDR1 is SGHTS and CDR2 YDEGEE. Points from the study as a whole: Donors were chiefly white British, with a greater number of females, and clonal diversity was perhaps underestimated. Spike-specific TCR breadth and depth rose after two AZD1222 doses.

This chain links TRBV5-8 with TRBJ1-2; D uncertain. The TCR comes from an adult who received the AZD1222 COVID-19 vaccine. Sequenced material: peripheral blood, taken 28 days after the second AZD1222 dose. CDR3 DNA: TGTGCCAGCACTCACACTACGGGGTACTATGGCTACACCTTC. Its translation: CASTHTTGYYGYTF.